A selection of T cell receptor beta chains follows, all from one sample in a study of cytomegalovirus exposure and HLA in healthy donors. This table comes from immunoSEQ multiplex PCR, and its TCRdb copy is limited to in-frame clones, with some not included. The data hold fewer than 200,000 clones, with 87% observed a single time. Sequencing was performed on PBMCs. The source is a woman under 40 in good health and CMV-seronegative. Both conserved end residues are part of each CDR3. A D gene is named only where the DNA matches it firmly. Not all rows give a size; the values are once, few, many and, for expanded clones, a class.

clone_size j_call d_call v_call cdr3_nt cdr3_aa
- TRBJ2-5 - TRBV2 TGTGCCAGCAGCCGGGACACGGGGGAGACCCAGTACTTC CASSRDTGETQYF
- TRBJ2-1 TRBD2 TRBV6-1 TGTGCCAGCAGTGTAAGCGGGGGGGCCCCCTATGAGCAGTTCTTC CASSVSGGAPYEQFF
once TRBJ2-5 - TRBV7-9 TGTGCCAGCAGCCCCCCCGGGGAGACCCAGTACTTC CASSPPGETQYF
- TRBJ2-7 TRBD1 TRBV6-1 TGTGCCAGCAGTGAAGCGCTCAGGGGGCTTAATTACGAGCAGTACTTC CASSEALRGLNYEQYF
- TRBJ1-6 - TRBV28 TGTGCCAGCACCCCGGCGGGGTTTGGCTATAATTCACCCCTCCACTTT CASTPAGFGYNSPLHF
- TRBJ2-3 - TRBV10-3 TGTGCCATACAGACAGTTAGCACAGATACGCAGTATTTT CAIQTVSTDTQYF
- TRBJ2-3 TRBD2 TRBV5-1 TGCGCCAGCAGCTGGGCTGCGGGGGGCCTCACAGATACGCAGTATTTT CASSWAAGGLTDTQYF
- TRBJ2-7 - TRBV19 TGTGCCAGTAGTATCTCCCATGCGCCGGGAAACGAGCAGTACTTC CASSISHAPGNEQYF
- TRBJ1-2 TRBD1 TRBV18 TGTGCCAGCTCACCACCTTCAGGGGGGACGGAGGTTCCTGTGGGGACGCCTGTATGGGGCTACACCTTC CASSPPSGGTEVPVGTPVWGYTF
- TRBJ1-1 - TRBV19 TGTGCCAGTAGTATAACAGCGAACACTGAAGCTTTCTTT CASSITANTEAFF
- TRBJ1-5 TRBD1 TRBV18 TGTGCCAGCTCATCCCGGACAGGGATTGGCGGCAATCAGCCCCAGCATTTT CASSSRTGIGGNQPQHF
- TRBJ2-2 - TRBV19 TGTGCCAGTAGTATACAGGGAAACACCGGGGAGCTGTTTTTT CASSIQGNTGELFF
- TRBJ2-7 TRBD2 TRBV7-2 TGTGCCAGCAGCTTCACCTTCATAGCGGGGGTATACGAGCAGTACTTC CASSFTFIAGVYEQYF
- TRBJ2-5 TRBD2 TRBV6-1 TGTGCCAGCAGCGAACTACTTGGCGGGGGGCCGCAAGAGACCCAGTACTTC CASSELLGGGPQETQYF
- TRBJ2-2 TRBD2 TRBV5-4 TGTGCCAGCAGCACGGGACTAGCAAACACCGGGGAGCTGTTTTTT CASSTGLANTGELFF
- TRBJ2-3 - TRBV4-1 TGCGCCAGCAGCCAGGTTGCTGGCTCAGATACGCAGTATTTT CASSQVAGSDTQYF
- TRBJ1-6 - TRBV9 TGTGCCAGCAGCGTAGCGAATTCACCCCTCCACTTT CASSVANSPLHF
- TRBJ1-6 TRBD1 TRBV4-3 TGCGCCAGCAGCCAGGACAGGGGCTATAATTCACCCCTCCACTTT CASSQDRGYNSPLHF
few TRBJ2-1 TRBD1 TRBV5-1 TGCGCCAGCAGCGCCAGGGGACAGGGGGTTGGCAATGAGCAGTTCTTC CASSARGQGVGNEQFF
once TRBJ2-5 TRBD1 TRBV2 TGTGCCAGGGGACAGGGTAGGGAAGAGACCCAGTACTTC CARGQGREETQYF